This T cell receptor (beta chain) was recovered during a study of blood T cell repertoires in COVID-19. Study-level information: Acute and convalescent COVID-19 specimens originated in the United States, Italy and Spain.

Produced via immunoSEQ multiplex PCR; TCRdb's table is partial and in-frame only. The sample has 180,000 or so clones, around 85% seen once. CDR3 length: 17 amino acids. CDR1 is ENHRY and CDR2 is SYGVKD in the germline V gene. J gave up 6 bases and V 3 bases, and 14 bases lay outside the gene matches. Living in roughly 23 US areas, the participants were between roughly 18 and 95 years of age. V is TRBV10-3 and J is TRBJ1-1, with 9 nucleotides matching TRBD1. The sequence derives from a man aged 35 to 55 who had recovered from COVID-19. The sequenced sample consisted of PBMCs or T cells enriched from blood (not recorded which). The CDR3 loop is CAISDIVGTGQNAEAFF. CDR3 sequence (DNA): TGTGCCATCAGTGATATTGTAGGGACAGGGCAAAACGCTGAAGCTTTCTTT.